This is a list of T cell receptor beta chains from one sample in a study of T cell responses to AZD1222 COVID-19 vaccine. Sequencing used immunoSEQ multiplex PCR; TCRdb keeps in-frame clones, though not all of them. The data show tens of thousands of clones, around 90% seen once. The specimen comprised peripheral blood, sampled on day 0 of AZD1222 vaccination. The receptor set was obtained from an adult in good health. Each CDR3 is given with its conserved first and last residue. A D gene is named only where the DNA matches it firmly. Clone size is not always given. Where it is, it says once, few, many or a class for expanded clones.

j_call clone_size d_call v_call cdr3_aa cdr3_nt
TRBJ1-5 - - TRBV5-1 CASSLGGDQPQHF TGCGCCAGCAGCTTGGGGGGGGATCAGCCCCAGCATTTT
TRBJ1-1 - - TRBV6-5 CASSYQNTMNTEAFF TGTGCCAGCAGTTACCAGAACACAATGAACACTGAAGCTTTCTTT
TRBJ1-6 - - TRBV6-5 CASSRTALNSPLHF TGTGCCAGCAGTCGGACAGCCTTGAATTCACCCCTCCACTTT
TRBJ2-7 - - TRBV5-5 CASSFGVKEQYF TGTGCCAGCAGCTTCGGGGTCAAAGAGCAGTACTTC
TRBJ1-5 - - TRBV7-9 CASSPQGHSNQPQHF TGTGCCAGCAGCCCCCAGGGTCATAGCAATCAGCCCCAGCATTTT
TRBJ2-5 few TRBD2 TRBV19 CASSIGASGQETQYF TGTGCCAGTAGTATTGGGGCTAGCGGCCAAGAGACCCAGTACTTC
TRBJ1-2 few - TRBV28 CASFSLDGSKGYTF TGTGCCAGTTTCAGCTTGGACGGGTCTAAGGGCTACACCTTC
TRBJ1-2 - - TRBV5-6 CASSLAGGRGRGYTF TGTGCCAGCAGCTTGGCCGGCGGCAGGGGACGTGGCTACACCTTC
TRBJ1-1 - - TRBV6-2/TRBV6-3 CASSRDGPNTEAFF TGTGCCAGCAGTCGGGACGGACCGAACACTGAAGCTTTCTTT
TRBJ2-5 - TRBD1 TRBV19 CASSIFGDRLQETQYF TGTGCCAGTAGTATATTCGGGGACAGACTACAAGAGACCCAGTACTTC
TRBJ2-3 - TRBD2 TRBV3-1/TRBV3-2 CASSQGTSGGPVYF TGTGCCAGCAGCCAAGGGACTAGCGGGGGGCCGGTGTATTTT
TRBJ2-7 few TRBD1 TRBV10-2 CASSESGGTGGYEQYF TGCGCCAGCAGTGAGTCGGGGGGGACAGGGGGATACGAGCAGTACTTC
TRBJ2-3 - - TRBV6-2/TRBV6-3 CASSYSRGGTQYF TGTGCCAGCAGTTACTCCCGCGGGGGCACGCAGTATTTT
TRBJ2-2 - TRBD2 TRBV10-2 CASRASGTSGGADTGELFF TGCGCCAGCAGGGCCTCAGGGACTAGCGGGGGGGCGGACACCGGGGAGCTGTTTTTT
TRBJ2-7 - - TRBV27 CASKGPGSLGEQYF TGTGCCAGCAAAGGTCCCGGGTCTTTAGGCGAGCAGTACTTC
TRBJ1-1 - - TRBV6-5 CASTQRGRGGTEAFF TGTGCCAGCACCCAAAGGGGTCGAGGAGGGACTGAAGCTTTCTTT
TRBJ2-2 - - TRBV6-4 CASSDSIGTGELFF TGTGCCAGCAGTGACTCTATAGGGACCGGGGAGCTGTTTTTT
TRBJ1-4 once TRBD1 TRBV4-1 CASSQTGTGREKLFF TGCGCCAGCAGCCAGACCGGGACAGGGCGTGAAAAACTGTTTTTT
TRBJ1-1 few - TRBV24-1 CATSDETTGTEAFF TGTGCCACCAGTGACGAGACTACAGGGACTGAAGCTTTCTTT
TRBJ1-5 few - TRBV7-8 CASSLGGFGPQHF TGTGCCAGCAGCTTAGGAGGGTTTGGGCCCCAGCATTTT
TRBJ1-2 - TRBD1 TRBV7-9 CASSLAGQGGGYTF TGTGCCAGCAGCTTAGCGGGACAGGGCGGAGGCTACACCTTC
TRBJ2-5 - - TRBV19 CASSIKGGGETQYF TGTGCCAGTAGTATTAAGGGTGGTGGAGAGACCCAGTACTTC
TRBJ2-7 few - TRBV9 CASSGRDNSYEQYF TGTGCCAGCAGCGGCCGGGACAACTCCTACGAGCAGTACTTC
TRBJ1-5 - - TRBV6-6 CASTNDGRPNQPQHF TGTGCCAGCACCAATGACGGCAGACCAAATCAGCCCCAGCATTTT
TRBJ1-1 - TRBD1 TRBV19 CASSSHGQGRTEAFF TGTGCCAGTAGTTCCCACGGACAGGGACGGACTGAAGCTTTCTTT
TRBJ1-5 - - TRBV30 CAWSGQFNQPQHF TGTGCCTGGAGTGGACAATTCAATCAGCCCCAGCATTTT
TRBJ2-1 - TRBD2 TRBV18 CASSPSRGSSYNEQFF TGTGCCAGCTCACCAAGTCGCGGGAGCTCCTACAATGAGCAGTTCTTC
TRBJ2-2 - - TRBV5-5 CASIPGTNTGELFF TGTGCCAGCATCCCGGGAACGAACACCGGGGAGCTGTTTTTT
TRBJ2-3 - - TRBV3-1/TRBV3-2 CASSPVGIVPDTQYF TGTGCCAGCAGCCCCGTGGGAATAGTTCCAGATACGCAGTATTTT
TRBJ2-7 - - TRBV12-3/TRBV12-4 CASSPIRVNEQYF TGTGCCAGCAGTCCTATAAGGGTGAACGAGCAGTACTTC
TRBJ2-5 - TRBD1 TRBV28 CASSPGQTPHGQYF TGTGCCAGCAGTCCGGGACAGACTCCTCATGGTCAGTACTTC
TRBJ1-3 - TRBD1 TRBV11-2 CASSQTGPTGNTIYF TGTGCCAGCAGCCAGACAGGGCCCACTGGAAACACCATATATTTT
TRBJ1-1 - - TRBV21-1 CASSTSQGTTEAFF TGTGCCAGCAGCACCTCGCAGGGGACGACTGAAGCTTTCTTT
TRBJ2-3 - TRBD2 TRBV7-9 CASGTSGRTDTQYF TGTGCCAGCGGAACTAGCGGGAGAACAGATACGCAGTATTTT
TRBJ2-1 - - TRBV5-1 CASSLTPTANSYNEQFF TGCGCCAGCAGCTTGACCCCAACAGCGAACTCCTACAATGAGCAGTTCTTC
TRBJ1-5 - - TRBV15 CATSPRNQPQHF TGTGCCACCAGTCCGAGAAATCAGCCCCAGCATTTT
TRBJ2-3 - TRBD2 TRBV10-2 CASSPTSGADTQYF TGCGCCAGCAGCCCGACTAGCGGGGCAGATACGCAGTATTTT
TRBJ2-7 - - TRBV5-5 CASSPTTGYEQYF TGTGCCAGCAGCCCGACCACAGGTTACGAGCAGTACTTC
TRBJ2-6 - - TRBV19 CASRGGHSGANVLTF TGTGCCAGTAGAGGGGGACACTCTGGGGCCAACGTCCTGACTTTC
TRBJ1-1 - - TRBV30 CAVARGNTEAFF TGTGCCGTGGCTCGGGGGAACACTGAAGCTTTCTTT
TRBJ2-5 - TRBD1 TRBV27 CASRRGRETQYF TGTGCCAGCAGGAGGGGGCGGGAGACCCAGTACTTC
TRBJ2-1 - TRBD1 TRBV5-6 CASSFSPGGFSYNEQFF TGTGCCAGCAGCTTCAGTCCAGGGGGCTTCTCCTACAATGAGCAGTTCTTC
TRBJ2-1 - - TRBV27 CASSLESSYNEQFF TGTGCCAGCAGTTTAGAGAGCTCCTACAATGAGCAGTTCTTC
TRBJ1-6 - - TRBV19 CASIGRERNSPLHF TGTGCCAGTATAGGGAGGGAACGGAATTCACCCCTCCACTTT
TRBJ1-3 - TRBD1 TRBV7-9 CASSRDRAGYSGNTIYF TGTGCCAGCAGCCGCGACAGGGCGGGATACTCTGGAAACACCATATATTTT
TRBJ1-1 - - TRBV7-9 CASSLRASGTEAFF TGTGCCAGCAGCTTGAGGGCCAGCGGGACTGAAGCTTTCTTT
TRBJ2-7 - TRBD2 TRBV7-2 CASSFGTSAGQYF TGTGCCAGCAGCTTTGGGACTAGTGCCGGGCAGTACTTC
TRBJ1-6 - - TRBV27 CASRGRTSPLHF TGTGCCAGCAGGGGACGGACTTCACCCCTCCACTTT
TRBJ1-2 - - TRBV12-3/TRBV12-4 CASSVLTNYGYTF TGTGCCAGCAGTGTCCTCACCAACTATGGCTACACCTTC
TRBJ2-1 - - TRBV18 CASSPRAFGHNEQFF TGTGCCAGCTCACCACGGGCGTTCGGTCACAATGAGCAGTTCTTC
TRBJ1-1 - - TRBV14 CASSITQGRTEAFF TGTGCCAGCAGTATTACCCAGGGGAGGACTGAAGCTTTCTTT
TRBJ2-7 - - TRBV30 CACKGSDYEQYF TGTGCCTGCAAGGGGTCGGACTACGAGCAGTACTTC
TRBJ1-1 - TRBD1 TRBV30 CAWREQQTGGTEAFF TGTGCCTGGAGGGAGCAACAGACAGGGGGCACTGAAGCTTTCTTT